Below are 17 T cell receptor beta chains sequenced from a single sample in a study of blood T cell repertoires in COVID-19. The repertoire was sequenced with immunoSEQ multiplex PCR; TCRdb's copy has only in-frame clones and lacks some. The table shows some 97,000 clones, with about nine tenths occurring only once. The sequencing input was peripheral blood. These receptors originate from a man aged 55-75 years with acute or convalescent COVID-19.

The chain couples TRBV5-1 to TRBJ1-3, with D uncertain. V lost 4 bases and J lost 3, with 11 bases in between. The CDR3 has 14 amino acids. Germline CDR1 reads SGHRS; CDR2 reads YFSETQ. CDR3 sequence: CASSPEGGGNTIYF. The CDR3 DNA sequence: TGCGCCAGCAGCCCGGAGGGCGGTGGAAACACCATATATTTT.

V gene TRBV25-1 combines with J gene TRBJ1-1; D is unresolved. Germline V gene sequence: CDR1 MGHDK, CDR2 SYGVNS. V was pared by 0 bases and J by 0 bases, with 5 bases between. The CDR3 is 14 amino acids. The CDR3 sequence is CASSEYGMNTEAFF. The DNA of the CDR3 is TGTGCCAGCAGTGAATATGGCATGAACACTGAAGCTTTCTTT.

The rearrangement uses TRBV9 and TRBJ1-4; TRBD1 might be the D (5 bases). The V gene lost 4 bases and the J gene lost 3 bases, with 7 bases spanning the gap. CDR1 and CDR2 from the germline V gene are SGDLS and YYNGEE. The CDR3 covers 13 residues. The CDR3 here is CASSTGANEKLFF. The CDR3 coding sequence is TGTGCCAGCAGCACGGGGGCTAATGAAAAACTGTTTTTT.

This clone showed up just a few times. The genes are TRBV4-2 and TRBJ2-1; 11 nucleotides align to TRBD2. The CDR3 spans 21 residues. Germline CDR1 reads LGHNA; CDR2 reads YNFKEQ. The V and J ends lost 0 bases and 2 bases, in that order; junction bases with no gene match: 15. CDR3 in DNA: TGTGCCAGCAGCCAAGAAACATTGGCTAGCGGGGGGCTGGGCCCCTACAATGAGCAGTTCTTC. This codes for CASSQETLASGGLGPYNEQFF.

This chain uses TRBV11-2 with TRBJ1-6, with D possibly matching TRBD1 (6 bases). The germline gives CDR1 SGHAT, CDR2 FQNNGV. The CDR3 totals 17 residues. Between the trimmed V and J ends, which lost 3 bases and 0 bases, there was a span of 12 bases. The CDR3 protein is CASSFKGDSSYNSPLHF. In DNA, the CDR3 is TGTGCCAGCAGCTTTAAGGGGGATTCCTCCTATAATTCACCCCTCCACTTT.

This chain uses TRBV5-1 with TRBJ1-3; possible D gene TRBD1, 5 bases. The CDR3 runs to 13 residues. V gave up 4 bases and J gave up 4 bases, with 9 bases separating them. Germline assignment: CDR1 SGHRS and CDR2 YFSETQ. DNA of the CDR3: TGCGCCAGCAGCGCAACAGGAGGAAACACCATATATTTT. Encoded protein: CASSATGGNTIYF.

The rearrangement links TRBV9 to TRBJ1-1, with 7 bases aligning to TRBD1. With 4 bases clipped from V and 5 bases from J, the junction kept 14 bases outside the gene matches. CDR1 is SGDLS, CDR2 YYNGEE, per germline. The CDR3 consists of 16 residues. CDR3 sequence (DNA): TGTGCCAGCAGCCTCCGAGGGGGCGGTTGGGGGACTGAAGCTTTCTTT. Its protein is CASSLRGGGWGTEAFF.

The J gene is TRBJ1-1, the V gene TRBV10-3, with D possibly TRBD1 on 5 matching bases. CDR1 is ENHRY and CDR2 is SYGVKD in the germline V gene. Trimming stripped 5 bases from V and 3 bases from J, with 19 bases between. CDR3 length: 16 amino acids. In DNA, the CDR3 is TGTGCCATCAGTCATGTCCCCCAGGGTAGTCACACTGAAGCTTTCTTT. It translates to CAISHVPQGSHTEAFF.

V usage is TRBV12-3 or TRBV12-4 and J usage is TRBJ1-5; D call uncertain. This CDR3 contains 12 residues. V lost 5 bases and J 7 bases, leaving 9 bases between the germline ends. The CDR3 nucleotides read TGTGCCAGCAGTCCCCCCCGGCAGCCCCAGCATTTT. Amino acid sequence: CASSPPRQPQHF.

V gene TRBV29-1 combines with J gene TRBJ1-2; 8 nucleotides line up with TRBD1. Germline V gene sequence: CDR1 SQVTM, CDR2 ANQGSEA. This CDR3 has 13 amino acids. V gave up 4 bases and J gave up 1 base; unmatched junction bases: 2. The CDR3 bases are TGCAGCGTTGTGGGACAGGTTAACTATGGCTACACCTTC. Its protein product is CSVVGQVNYGYTF.

The chain is built from TRBV6-6 and TRBJ2-2; TRBD2 matches 7 bases. Losses at the gene ends were 6 bases for V and 0 bases for J; bases not matched to a gene: 4. The CDR3 is 15 residues long. CDR1 and CDR2 (germline): MNHNY, SVGAGI (reference sequence). CDR3 residues: CASSLSGTNTGELFF. In nucleotides, the CDR3 is TGTGCCAGCAGCCTCAGCGGGACGAACACCGGGGAGCTGTTTTTT.

This CDR3 reads CASSFDRMNTEAFF. Written as DNA, the CDR3 is TGTGCCAGCAGCTTCGACAGGATGAACACTGAAGCTTTCTTT. The genes are TRBV7-2 and TRBJ1-1; maybe TRBD1 (6 bases). The ends were cut back, 3 bases at V and 0 bases at J, with 8 bases in the middle. Germline-derived CDR1 and CDR2 are SGHTA and FQGNSA. The CDR3 totals 14 residues. Full variable domain (remainder filled in from reference TRBV7-2 and TRBJ1-1): GAGVSQSPSNKVTEKGKDVELRCDPISGHTALYWYRQSLGQGLEFLIYFQGNSAPDKSGLPSDRFSAERTGGSVSTLTIQRTQQEDSAVYLCASSFDRMNTEAFFGQGTRLTVV.

The chain joins TRBV5-1 to TRBJ2-7; D may be TRBD1 (7 bases). Germline lookup yields CDR1 SGHRS and CDR2 YFSETQ. V was clipped by 5 bases and J by 1 base, with 19 bases between them. This CDR3 contains 16 residues. CDR3 sequence reads: CASSLGGTAFSYEQYF. CDR3 bases: TGCGCCAGCAGTCTTGGCGGGACAGCCTTTTCCTACGAGCAGTACTTC.

The rearrangement joins TRBV12-5 to TRBJ1-5; 11 nucleotides align to TRBD1. The germline V gene encodes CDR1 LGHNT and CDR2 FRNRAP. The CDR3 sequence is 19 residues long. V dropped 4 bases and J dropped 5; count of bases not matched to a gene: 16. The CDR3 nucleotides are TGTGCTAGTGGTTCCTGGACAGGGGGCGGTGGTCTCAGGGATCAGCCCCAGCATTTT. Translation gives CASGSWTGGGGLRDQPQHF. The entire variable domain, with the rest obtained from reference TRBV12-5 and TRBJ1-5, is as follows: DARVTQTPRHKVTEMGQEVTMRCQPILGHNTVFWYRQTMMQGLELLAYFRNRAPLDDSGMPKDRFSAEMPDATLATLKIQPSEPRDSAVYFCASGSWTGGGGLRDQPQHFGDGTRLSIL.

This clone occurred once. The J gene is TRBJ1-2, the V gene TRBV27, with 11 bases identical to TRBD1. Germline trimming cut 1 base from V and 3 bases from J; bases unmatched to any gene: 10. CDR3 length equals 18 residues. CDR1 is MNHEY and CDR2 is SMNVEV in the germline V gene (reference sequence). The DNA for the CDR3 is TGTGCCAGCAGTTTATTAGGACAGGGGGCGAAAGGGGACTATGGCTACACCTTC. Translated: CASSLLGQGAKGDYGYTF.

The chain employs TRBV5-1 and TRBJ2-2; TRBD1 agrees at 10 bases. Germline V gene data show CDR1 as SGHRS and CDR2 as YFSETQ. This CDR3 spans 17 amino acids. Trimming cost V 4 bases and J 4 bases; bases outside gene matches: 10. CDR3 sequence (DNA): TGCGCCAGCAGCACGGGACAGGGGAGCAGGGGCACCGGGGAGCTGTTTTTT. Translation: CASSTGQGSRGTGELFF.

The chain carries TRBV7-2 and TRBJ1-1; tentatively, D is TRBD1 (5 bases). This CDR3 comprises 13 residues. Germline CDR1 and CDR2: SGHTA and FQGNSA. V lost 5 bases to trimming and J lost 7 bases, with 14 bases between them. The CDR3 DNA follows: TGTGCCAGCAGCCTGGGGGGATTTGGTGAAGCTTTCTTT. This encodes CASSLGGFGEAFF.